Below, 30 T cell receptor beta chains from the same sample are listed, as sequenced in a study of human T cells and chemical hapten exposure. TCRdb ran MiXCR on the 5' RACE reads and lists one entry per CDR3 protein. The sample contains about 120,000 distinct CDR3 sequences, around a fifth of which appear only once. Unfractionated whole blood was the source from which total RNA was extracted. These receptors originate from a human donor in good health.

This chain uses TRBV9 with TRBJ1-4; TRBD1 matches at 8 bases. The V gene end was trimmed by 0 bases and the J gene end by 0 bases; junction bases not matched to a gene: 1. There are 16 residues in the CDR3. The germline V gene has CDR1 SGDLS and CDR2 YYNGEE. The CDR3 reads CASSVATGATNEKLFF. The CDR3 nucleotides read TGTGCCAGCAGCGTAGCGACAGGGGCAACTAATGAAAAACTGTTTTTT.

This clonotype was counted only a few times. The J gene is TRBJ1-2, the V gene TRBV7-9, with TRBD1 as a possible D gene (5 bases). The V gene's germline CDR1 is SEHNR and CDR2 FQNEAQ (reference sequence). The CDR3 spans 15 residues. V shed 4 bases and J shed 1 base, with 13 bases lying between them. CDR3 nucleotide sequence: TGTGCCAGCAGCTCCCAGGGAGGAGTTAACTATGGCTACACCTTC. It encodes CASSSQGGVNYGYTF.

J is TRBJ2-3 and V is TRBV13; 7 nucleotides line up with TRBD1. With V trimmed by 4 bases and J by 3 bases, 13 bases remained unmatched. Germline lookup yields CDR1 PRHDT and CDR2 FYEKMQ (reference sequence). The CDR3 covers 17 residues. The CDR3 coding sequence is TGTGCCAGCAGCTCCCACCTAGGAGCAGGGGGTACAGATACGCAGTATTTT. It specifies CASSSHLGAGGTDTQYF.

The chain carries TRBV20-1 and TRBJ1-2; D not resolved. Trimming removed 1 base at V and 6 bases at J, with 12 bases between. The CDR3 sequence is 13 residues long. In germline, CDR1 is DFQATT, CDR2 SNEGSKA (reference sequence). The CDR3 DNA reads TGCAGTGCTAGAGCTCAGAGTTTAGATGGCTACACCTTC. Its translation: CSARAQSLDGYTF.

This clonotype was detected a few times. The chain links TRBV2 to TRBJ2-5; D unresolved. From germline, CDR1 is SNHLY and CDR2 FYNNEI. The CDR3 covers 14 residues. Trimming stripped 8 bases from V and 4 bases from J, with 17 bases between. The CDR3 DNA follows: TGTGCCAGCCGATCCTGGGCCTCCGGAGAGACCCAGTACTTC. The encoded protein is CASRSWASGETQYF.

The chain has TRBV6-5 and TRBJ2-7; 10 bases agree with TRBD1. This CDR3 comprises 14 residues. V was pared by 7 bases and J by 7 bases, with 10 bases of the junction left unmatched. Germline V gives CDR1 MNHEY, CDR2 SVGAGI. The CDR3 nucleotides read TGTGCCAGCACCCGGGACAGGGGTGTCTTAGAGCAGTACTTC. It specifies CASTRDRGVLEQYF.

The chain is built from TRBV7-9 and TRBJ1-2, with D perhaps matching TRBD1 (6 bases). Trimming shortened V by 3 bases and J by 3 bases, and 11 bases separated the two germline ends. This CDR3 comprises 14 residues. Germline loops: CDR1 SEHNR, CDR2 FQNEAQ (reference sequence). The CDR3 DNA sequence: TGTGCCAGCAGCTTCGAGGGGGGTTACTATGGCTACACCTTC. It is translated as CASSFEGGYYGYTF.

The chain couples TRBV2 to TRBJ1-1, with TRBD1 matching 10 bases. CDR1 and CDR2 from the germline V gene are SNHLY and FYNNEI. The CDR3 loop spans 14 amino acids. J was trimmed by 0 bases and V by 8 bases; bases with no gene match: 3. CDR3: CASQGQGLNTEAFF. CDR3 in DNA: TGTGCCAGCCAGGGACAGGGGCTGAACACTGAAGCTTTCTTT.

V gene TRBV30 combines with J gene TRBJ2-3, with D perhaps TRBD2 (5 bases). The CDR3 is made up of 14 amino acids. The ends were cut back, 3 bases at V and 0 bases at J, with 10 bases in the middle. From germline, CDR1 is GTSNPN and CDR2 SVGIG (reference sequence). DNA of the CDR3: TGTGCCTGGAGAATAAGCGGAAGCACAGATACGCAGTATTTT. Translated: CAWRISGSTDTQYF. Full variable domain (outside the CDR3, taken from reference TRBV30 and TRBJ2-3): SQTIHQWPATLVQPVGSPLSLECTVEGTSNPNLYWYRQAAGRGLQLLFYSVGIGQISSEVPQNLSASRPQDRQFILSSKKLLLSDSGFYLCAWRISGSTDTQYFGPGTRLTVL.

Ten or more counts support this clonotype. The rearrangement joins TRBV4-1 to TRBJ1-5; D may be TRBD1 (5 bases). Germline CDR1 reads MGHRA; CDR2 reads YSYEKL. The CDR3 is 15 residues long. Trimming removed 4 bases at V and 5 bases at J, with 15 bases between. CDR3 sequence reads: CASSLTGFRDQPQHF. The CDR3 DNA is TGCGCCAGCAGCCTTACGGGCTTCAGGGATCAGCCCCAGCATTTT.

The chain employs TRBV2 and TRBJ2-3; 14 positions match TRBD2. Per germline, CDR1 SNHLY and CDR2 FYNNEI. The CDR3 has 17 residues. V lost 6 bases and J lost 1; bases outside the gene matches: 6. CDR3 residues: CASSGGTSGRGTDTQYF. The CDR3 DNA is TGTGCCAGCAGCGGCGGGACTAGCGGGAGAGGCACAGATACGCAGTATTTT.

This clonotype was observed a few times. The gene calls are TRBV20-1 and TRBJ1-1; D is unclear. The CDR3 covers 12 residues. V lost 1 base, J lost 1 base, and 4 bases lay in between. Germline V gene sequence: CDR1 DFQATT, CDR2 SNEGSKA (reference sequence). The DNA for the CDR3 is TGCAGTGCTAGAGGGGAGAACACTGAAGCTTTCTTT. Its protein is CSARGENTEAFF.

This clonotype has just a few counts. The chain couples TRBV12-3 or TRBV12-4 to TRBJ1-3; D unclear. The V end lost 2 bases, the J end lost 0 bases, and 14 bases lay between the germline ends. CDR3 size: 17 residues. The CDR3 sequence is CASSLNPPRLSGNTIYF. The CDR3 DNA follows: TGTGCCAGCAGTTTAAACCCCCCCAGGCTCTCTGGAAACACCATATATTTT.

The V gene is TRBV24-1, the J gene TRBJ1-3; D is unresolved. Germline CDR1 is KGHDR and CDR2 is SFDVKD. The germline V and J ends were trimmed by 7 bases and 3 bases, with 3 bases remaining between them. The CDR3 has 11 amino acids. CDR3 amino acids: CATSFGNTIYF. CDR3 bases: TGTGCCACCAGCTTTGGAAACACCATATATTTT.

The V and J genes are TRBV4-1 and TRBJ2-3, with D perhaps matching TRBD2 (6 bases). The CDR3 is 15 amino acids. V lost 4 bases, J lost 2 bases, and 13 bases lay in between. The germline V gene encodes CDR1 MGHRA and CDR2 YSYEKL. CDR3 protein: CASSPTDYFTDTQYF. In DNA form, the CDR3 reads TGCGCCAGCAGCCCAACGGACTACTTCACAGATACGCAGTATTTT.

The gene calls are TRBV2 and TRBJ1-2; no definite D call. The germline CDR1 and CDR2 sequences are SNHLY and FYNNEI. Between the trimmed V and J ends, which lost 0 bases and 4 bases, there was a span of 12 bases. The CDR3 is made up of 15 amino acids. The CDR3 is CASSEAEGLFYGYTF. For the CDR3, the DNA is TGTGCCAGCAGTGAAGCGGAAGGGCTATTCTATGGCTACACCTTC.

This clonotype was counted only a few times. The rearrangement joins TRBV28 to TRBJ1-1; 11 nucleotides agree with TRBD1. J was trimmed by 5 bases and V by 7 bases; bases with no gene match: 6. From germline, CDR1 is MDHEN and CDR2 SYDVKM. The length of the CDR3 is 14 residues. CDR3 sequence reads: CASILDRGRTEAFF. CDR3 nucleotide sequence: TGTGCCAGCATCCTGGACAGGGGGCGAACTGAAGCTTTCTTT.

This clonotype was recorded many times. CDR3 protein: CSANRGWGSYEQYF. As DNA, the CDR3 is TGCAGTGCTAACAGGGGTTGGGGCTCCTACGAGCAGTACTTC. The J gene is TRBJ2-7, the V gene TRBV20-1; 7 bases agree with TRBD1. This CDR3 region has 14 residues. The V and J ends lost 4 bases and 0 bases, in that order; junction bases with no gene match: 6. The germline V gene encodes CDR1 DFQATT and CDR2 SNEGSKA (reference sequence).

V usage is TRBV13 and J usage is TRBJ1-3, with D possibly matching TRBD1 (6 bases). The CDR3 length is 16 residues. The V end was cut by 0 bases, the J end by 2 bases, with 11 bases between. Germline V gene sequence: CDR1 PRHDT, CDR2 FYEKMQ (reference sequence). The CDR3 here is CASSLGQGRTGNTIYF. Written as DNA, the CDR3 is TGTGCCAGCAGCTTAGGACAGGGCAGAACTGGAAACACCATATATTTT.

The gene calls are TRBV3-1 and TRBJ2-7; tentative D call: TRBD2 (6 bases). Per germline, CDR1 LGHDT and CDR2 YNNKEL (reference sequence). CDR3 length: 14 amino acids. V was pared by 4 bases and J by 1 base, with 11 bases between. CDR3 sequence (DNA): TGTGCCAGCAGCCCAGACCGGGAGTCCTACGAGCAGTACTTC. Protein product: CASSPDRESYEQYF.

The chain joins TRBV28 to TRBJ1-1; D possibly corresponds to TRBD1 (6 bases). CDR3 size: 14 residues. Germline V gene data show CDR1 as MDHEN and CDR2 as SYDVKM. Trimming pared 6 bases from V and 7 bases from J, leaving 18 bases between. The CDR3 DNA reads as TGTGCCAGCAGCCAAGTAAGGGGGAGGGGTGAAGCTTTCTTT. As protein: CASSQVRGRGEAFF.

This clonotype occurred a few times. A read error may be the cause here, since a much bigger clone is one base away. The rearrangement joins TRBV11-2 to TRBJ2-3; no reliable D call. Per the germline V gene, CDR1 is SGHAT and CDR2 is FQNNGV. The CDR3 is 16 amino acids. Between the trimmed V and J ends, which lost 1 base and 1 base, there was a span of 12 bases. The CDR3, as DNA: TGTGCCAGCAGCTTAGGGCGTGGCTCCTGCACAGATACGCAGTATTTT. It specifies CASSLGRGSCTDTQYF.

The sample holds many counts of this clonotype. The gene calls are TRBV6-5 and TRBJ2-1, with 10 bases aligning to TRBD2. The trim removed 2 bases at V and 4 bases at J, leaving 8 bases unmatched. The CDR3 has 17 residues. Germline V gene data show CDR1 as MNHEY and CDR2 as SVGAGI. The CDR3 is CASSYQGAGGTYNEQFF. In DNA, the CDR3 is TGTGCCAGCAGTTACCAGGGAGCGGGAGGGACTTACAATGAGCAGTTCTTC.

This clonotype was recorded many times. The genes are TRBV28 and TRBJ2-7; D not certain. The CDR3 has 13 amino acids. Per germline, CDR1 MDHEN and CDR2 SYDVKM. The ends were cut back, 6 bases at V and 0 bases at J, with 9 bases in the middle. CDR3 sequence reads: CASSPAASYEQYF. CDR3 DNA sequence: TGTGCCAGCAGCCCGGCAGCCTCCTACGAGCAGTACTTC.

The rearrangement uses TRBV6-1 and TRBJ2-7; D not certain. The CDR3 is 14 amino acids. V was cut by 7 bases and J by 4 bases, with 17 bases left in between. CDR1 is MNHNS, CDR2 SASEGT, per germline. CDR3 residues: CASMNGLLSYEQYF. CDR3 in DNA: TGTGCCAGCATGAACGGTTTACTTTCTTACGAGCAGTACTTC.

This clonotype turned up a few times. The J gene is TRBJ2-4, the V gene TRBV11-2; D may match TRBD1 or TRBD2 (5 bases each). Germline CDR1 is SGHAT and CDR2 is FQNNGV. The CDR3 extends over 13 amino acids. The V gene lost 4 bases and the J gene lost 13 bases, with 17 bases spanning the gap. For the CDR3, the DNA is TGTGCCAGCAGCTCCACCCGAGGGGTCCCCCAGTACTTC. Translating it yields CASSSTRGVPQYF.

This clonotype was found a few times. V is TRBV5-1 and J is TRBJ2-5; possibly TRBD1 for D (5 bases). Germline V gene sequence: CDR1 SGHRS, CDR2 YFSETQ. The V gene lost 4 bases and the J gene lost 1 base, with 14 bases spanning the gap. This CDR3 contains 15 residues. DNA for the CDR3: TGCGCCAGCAGCCCGAATACACAGGCCCAAGAGACCCAGTACTTC. It specifies CASSPNTQAQETQYF.

The rearrangement uses TRBV7-2 and TRBJ2-3; D not resolved. With 5 bases removed from V and 9 bases from J, the gap between germline ends came to 21 bases. This CDR3 is 15 amino acids long. Germline CDR1 is SGHTA and CDR2 is FQGNSA. The CDR3 sequence: CASSQAGGGFSTQYF. DNA of the CDR3: TGTGCCAGCAGCCAGGCCGGTGGCGGATTCAGCACGCAGTATTTT.

The chain joins TRBV3-1 to TRBJ2-1; D uncertain. This CDR3 has 11 residues. Germline V lookup: CDR1 LGHDT, CDR2 YNNKEL (reference sequence). The V and J ends lost 4 bases and 8 bases respectively, with 6 bases between them. The CDR3 reads CASSRPDEQFF. The CDR3 nucleotides read TGTGCCAGCAGCCGCCCGGATGAGCAGTTCTTC.

This clonotype has a handful of counts. This chain joins TRBV10-3 and TRBJ1-5, with D uncertain. Germline V CDR1 and CDR2: ENHRY, SYGVKD. CDR3 size: 14 residues. Trimming cost V 2 bases and J 3 bases, with 8 bases left between them. CDR3: CAISEAGFNQPQHF. The CDR3 DNA reads as TGTGCCATCAGTGAGGCAGGTTTCAATCAGCCCCAGCATTTT.